These 15 T cell receptor beta chains were all obtained from the same sample, sequenced in a study of blood T cell repertoires in COVID-19. Data came from immunoSEQ multiplex PCR; TCRdb stores just in-frame clones and leaves some out. This sample has about 200,000 clones, with about 93% found just once. Sequencing was carried out using peripheral blood. These receptors were collected from a man aged 60 to 75 with COVID-19, enrolled during active disease.

CDR3 DNA sequence: TGTGCCAGCAGCCAATCCCACTCAACAACTAATGAAAAACTGTTTTTT. Amino acid sequence: CASSQSHSTTNEKLFF. The chain uses TRBV14 and TRBJ1-4; D remains unclear. Germline V gene data show CDR1 as SGHDN and CDR2 as FVKESK. The germline V and J ends were trimmed by 2 bases and 0 bases, with 10 bases remaining between them. The CDR3 is made up of 16 amino acids.

V usage is TRBV3-1 (or the pseudogene TRBV3-2) and J usage is TRBJ2-7; TRBD2 might be the D (6 bases). V lost 5 bases and J lost 10, with 12 bases in between. The CDR3 consists of 11 residues. Germline V gene data show CDR1 as LGHDT and CDR2 as YNNKEL (reference sequence). The CDR3 DNA follows: TGTGCCAGCAGCTCGTCGGGACTTCAGTACTTC. Protein product: CASSSSGLQYF.

The rearrangement joins TRBV30 to TRBJ1-1; TRBD1 matches 7 bases. Germline V gene sequence: CDR1 GTSNPN, CDR2 SVGIG (reference sequence). This CDR3 is built from 15 residues. V lost 2 bases to trimming and J lost 1 base; unmatched junction nucleotides: 7. The CDR3 spells CAWSLPGGRNTEAFF. Here the CDR3 DNA reads TGTGCCTGGAGTCTCCCAGGGGGGCGGAACACTGAAGCTTTCTTT.

This rearrangement joins TRBV4-3 to TRBJ2-4; 7 bases line up with TRBD2. With 0 bases clipped from V and 1 base from J, the junction kept 6 bases outside the gene matches. Per the germline V gene, CDR1 is LGHNA and CDR2 is YSLEER. CDR3 size: 17 residues. CDR3 nucleotide sequence: TGCGCCAGCAGCCAAGAGAGAGCGGGATTTGCCAAAAACATTCAGTACTTC. Translating it yields CASSQERAGFAKNIQYF.

The chain is built from TRBV5-1 and TRBJ2-1; D gene uncertain. Trimming removed 2 bases at V and 7 bases at J, with 10 bases between. This CDR3 spans 13 amino acids. Germline CDR1 and CDR2: SGHRS and YFSETQ. CDR3 loop: CASSLSTPNEQFF. The CDR3, as DNA: TGCGCCAGCAGCTTATCGACTCCGAATGAGCAGTTCTTC.

The chain is built from TRBV28 and TRBJ2-1; D gene uncertain. In germline, CDR1 is MDHEN, CDR2 SYDVKM. The CDR3 consists of 12 residues. V was cut by 6 bases and J by 9 bases, with 12 bases left in between. CDR3 region: CASRYFSFEQFF. DNA for the CDR3: TGTGCCAGCAGGTACTTTAGCTTTGAGCAGTTCTTC.

The rearrangement links TRBV28 to TRBJ1-1, with D unclear. Germline loops: CDR1 MDHEN, CDR2 SYDVKM. Trimming pared 3 bases from V and 1 base from J, leaving 12 bases between. CDR3 size: 15 residues. The CDR3, as DNA: TGTGCCAGCAGTTTTCGCCGCCTACCGAACACTGAAGCTTTCTTT. Translated: CASSFRRLPNTEAFF.

This clone was picked up one time. The genes are TRBV30 and TRBJ2-1, with D possibly being TRBD2 (5 bases). Trimming pared 5 bases from V and 7 bases from J, leaving 12 bases between. Looked up from germline, CDR1 is GTSNPN and CDR2 is SVGIG (reference sequence). The CDR3 has 12 residues. The CDR3, as DNA: TGTGCCTGGGAAGTACTAGGGAATGAGCAGTTCTTC. Its translation: CAWEVLGNEQFF.

This chain connects TRBV24-1 to TRBJ2-5; TRBD2 agrees at 7 bases. With V trimmed by 2 bases and J by 2 bases, 7 bases remained unmatched. The CDR3 sequence is 16 residues long. Germline values: CDR1 KGHDR, CDR2 SFDVKD. CDR3 sequence reads: CATSDSRHSGQETQYF. DNA for the CDR3: TGTGCCACCAGTGATTCAAGACATAGCGGGCAAGAGACCCAGTACTTC.

This chain uses TRBV5-1 with TRBJ2-2; D call uncertain. Trimming shortened V by 0 bases and J by 4 bases, and 13 bases separated the two germline ends. This CDR3 comprises 16 residues. CDR1 is SGHRS and CDR2 is YFSETQ in the germline V gene. The CDR3 nucleotides read TGCGCCAGCAGCTTGGGCGCCCTCTCAAGCACCGGGGAGCTGTTTTTT. The encoded protein is CASSLGALSSTGELFF.

This rearrangement joins TRBV18 to TRBJ2-2, with TRBD1 as a possible D gene (5 bases). CDR1 and CDR2 from the germline V gene are KGHSH and LQKENI. The CDR3 is 17 amino acids. The ends were cut back, 0 bases at V and 3 bases at J, with 14 bases in the middle. The CDR3 here is CASSPPQGRAYTGELFF. CDR3 DNA: TGTGCCAGCTCACCACCTCAAGGCAGGGCCTACACCGGGGAGCTGTTTTTT.

This clone was observed a single time. V and J are TRBV9 and TRBJ2-7; tentative D call: TRBD1 (5 bases). Germline V lookup: CDR1 SGDLS, CDR2 YYNGEE. V dropped 0 bases and J dropped 2 bases, with 12 bases sitting between them. The CDR3 length is 15 residues. The CDR3 DNA reads as TGTGCCAGCAGCGTAGAAAGGGGCAGTACCTACGAGCAGTACTTC. Its protein is CASSVERGSTYEQYF.

The chain recombines TRBV10-3 with TRBJ2-7, with 9 bases that match TRBD2. The CDR3 extends over 14 amino acids. From germline, CDR1 is ENHRY and CDR2 SYGVKD. The trim removed 2 bases at V and 3 bases at J, leaving 2 bases unmatched. Here the CDR3 DNA reads TGTGCCATCAGTGAGGCGGGAGGGGACTACGAGCAGTACTTC. It is translated as CAISEAGGDYEQYF.

The chain links TRBV6-6 to TRBJ1-2; D is ambiguous. The ends were cut back, 5 bases at V and 7 bases at J, with 14 bases in the middle. Per germline, CDR1 MNHNY and CDR2 SVGAGI (reference sequence). The CDR3 spans 13 residues. CDR3 bases: TGTGCCAGCAGTCCGGAGTTTCGGGGTGGCTACACCTTC. Translating it yields CASSPEFRGGYTF.

The chain uses TRBV4-3 and TRBJ1-5; D gene unclear. Trimming shortened V by 4 bases and J by 7 bases, and 17 bases separated the two germline ends. CDR3 length: 15 residues. Germline V CDR1 and CDR2: LGHNA, YSLEER. CDR3 bases: TGCGCCAGCAGCCTTTTTCTGGGCGCTGGACAGCCCCAGCATTTT. This encodes CASSLFLGAGQPQHF.